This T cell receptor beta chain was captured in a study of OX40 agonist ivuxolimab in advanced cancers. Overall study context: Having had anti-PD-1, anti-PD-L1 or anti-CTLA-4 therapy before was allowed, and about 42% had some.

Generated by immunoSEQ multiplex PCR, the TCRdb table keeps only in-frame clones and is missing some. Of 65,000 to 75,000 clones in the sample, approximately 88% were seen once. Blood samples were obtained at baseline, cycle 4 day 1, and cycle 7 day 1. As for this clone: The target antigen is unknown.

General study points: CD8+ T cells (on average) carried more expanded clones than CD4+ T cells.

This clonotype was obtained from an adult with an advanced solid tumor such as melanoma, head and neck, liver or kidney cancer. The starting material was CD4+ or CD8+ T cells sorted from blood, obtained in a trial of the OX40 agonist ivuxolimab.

The DNA of the CDR3 is TGTGCCAGCAGCCCGCCTAGCGGGAGGCCACTCCGGGCCAACGTCCTGACTTTC. This gives the protein CASSPPSGRPLRANVLTF. The rearrangement joins TRBV9 to TRBJ2-6; TRBD2 matches at 11 bases. The CDR3 has 18 amino acids. The J segment lost 5 bases and the V segment lost 4 bases, leaving 11 bases of the junction unmatched. CDR1 is SGDLS, CDR2 YYNGEE, per germline.